This T cell receptor (beta chain) was recorded in a study of neurological immune-mediated disorders. The CDR3 totals 14 residues. V lost 7 bases and J lost 1, with 17 bases in between. Germline lookup yields CDR1 SQVTM and CDR2 ANQGSEA. General study results and limits: Private repertoires in all groups were suggested, as expanded clones shared no CDR3 amino acid sequences across subjects.

Time point: longitudinal time-point 1 (baseline). The group of healthy controls was made up of people who were blood bank volunteers in Maryland, USA. Stored at -80 C, 2 million PBMCs were the source of the unsorted libraries. The authors made cDNA by 5'RACE with 10-nucleotide random UMIs. TCRdb passed the 5' RACE reads through MiXCR, listing each CDR3 protein once. The data contain some 71,000 distinct CDR3 sequences, around 9.6% of them singletons. This clonotype was observed many times. The target antigen is unknown. Sample: PBMCs. The clonotype was recovered from a man aged 25 to 45 in good health. The rearrangement uses TRBV29-1 and TRBJ2-7; D perhaps matches TRBD1 (6 bases). CDR3 nucleotides: TGCAGCGCGCTATATCTTGACAGGTCCTACGAGCAGTACTTC. Protein sequence: CSALYLDRSYEQYF.